In this sample, the clone carrying this T cell receptor (beta chain) turned up a few times. Its target is unknown. This record comes from a study of cytomegalovirus exposure and HLA in healthy donors. Study conclusions and caveats: Rarity characterized most TCR sequences, yet some public TCRs appeared in many donors. Per published reports, the classifier diagnosed cytomegalovirus status with high specificity and sensitivity.

The CDR3 is 16 amino acids. J lost 10 bases, V lost 0 bases, and 10 bases had no gene match. Germline values: CDR1 LGHNA, CDR2 YSLEER. PCR used 60 Vbeta primers and 13 Jbeta primers. TCRdb keeps only in-frame clones here, not all; method: immunoSEQ multiplex PCR. The repertoire holds about 70,000 clones, with more than 80% as singletons. The chain uses TRBV4-3 and TRBJ2-1; the match to TRBD2 covers 9 bases. Sequencing used PBMCs. The TCR comes from a woman aged 25 to 39 in good health and CMV-seronegative. The CDR3 loop is CASSQELGSGSREQFF. DNA of the CDR3: TGCGCCAGCAGCCAAGAATTGGGTAGCGGGAGCCGGGAGCAGTTCTTC.